One and the same sample provided the 10 T cell receptor beta chains below, sequenced in a study of T cell responses to AZD1222 COVID-19 vaccine. Sequenced by immunoSEQ multiplex PCR; TCRdb stores in-frame clones only, minus some. Here the sample spans roughly 150,000 clones, approximately 94% being singletons. The source material was peripheral blood, sampled on day 0 of AZD1222 vaccination. Source of these receptors: an adult in good health.

In this sample, this clone turned up once. The chain uses TRBV7-2 and TRBJ2-3; TRBD2 might be the D (7 bases). Germline CDR1 reads SGHTA; CDR2 reads FQGNSA. V gave up 5 bases and J gave up 4 bases, with 19 bases separating them. The CDR3 consists of 16 residues. The CDR3 reads CASSQGKGGRADTQYF. In DNA form, the CDR3 reads TGTGCCAGCAGCCAAGGCAAGGGGGGGCGGGCAGATACGCAGTATTTT.

The chain carries TRBV27 and TRBJ2-1; either TRBD1 or TRBD2 may supply D (5 bases each). Germline V gene sequence: CDR1 MNHEY, CDR2 SMNVEV (reference sequence). This CDR3 comprises 13 residues. The germline V and J ends were trimmed by 3 bases and 5 bases, with 8 bases remaining between them. CDR3 loop: CASSFGADNEQFF. The DNA for the CDR3 is TGTGCCAGCAGTTTCGGGGCGGACAATGAGCAGTTCTTC.

The rearrangement links TRBV5-5 to TRBJ2-7, with unresolved D. CDR1 is SGHKS, CDR2 YYEKEE, per germline (reference sequence). V lost 4 bases, J lost 6 bases, and 17 bases lay in between. This CDR3 has 14 residues. CDR3 sequence: CASSAYMGDFEQYF. DNA of the CDR3: TGTGCCAGCAGCGCCTACATGGGTGACTTCGAGCAGTACTTC. Drawing the rest from reference TRBV5-5 and TRBJ2-7, the complete variable domain is DAGVTQSPTHLIKTRGQQVTLRCSPISGHKSVSWYQQVLGQGPQFIFQYYEKEERGRGNFPDRFSARQFPNYSSELNVNALLLGDSALYLCASSAYMGDFEQYFGPGTRLTVT.

This clone has just a few counts. Other DNA sequences in this specimen translate into the identical CDR3. This chain uses TRBV5-1 with TRBJ1-2; TRBD1 might be the D (6 bases). The CDR3 consists of 13 residues. Trimming removed 0 bases from V and 7 bases from J, with 10 bases in between. Germline CDR1 is SGHRS and CDR2 is YFSETQ. The CDR3 reads CASSLVGGSGYTF. The CDR3 DNA is TGCGCCAGCAGCTTGGTGGGGGGCAGTGGCTACACCTTC.

The chain couples TRBV2 to TRBJ1-1; the D gene is possibly TRBD1 (5 bases). Germline V CDR1 and CDR2: SNHLY, FYNNEI. The CDR3 runs 14 residues. The germline V and J ends were trimmed by 7 bases and 0 bases, with 12 bases remaining between them. The CDR3 region has the DNA TGTGCCAGCAACTTGGTGACAGTGAACACTGAAGCTTTCTTT. Protein: CASNLVTVNTEAFF.

In its sample, this clone was seen a few times. The V gene is TRBV18, the J gene TRBJ1-1, with D perhaps matching TRBD1 (5 bases). Trimming took off 4 bases at V and 0 bases at J, with 15 bases between the two ends. Germline CDR1 KGHSH, CDR2 LQKENI. The CDR3 contains 16 residues. The CDR3 here is CASSQKTGTLNTEAFF. In DNA form, the CDR3 reads TGTGCCAGCTCACAGAAAACCGGGACCCTGAACACTGAAGCTTTCTTT.

This clone came up a few times. This chain links TRBV6-5 with TRBJ1-3; the D is unclear. The CDR3 contains 15 residues. Germline CDR1 MNHEY, CDR2 SVGAGI. V was shortened by 7 bases and J by 0 bases, with 13 bases between the two germline ends. The CDR3 coding sequence is TGTGCCAGCAAGTTAATGGCAAACTCTGGAAACACCATATATTTT. Its translation is CASKLMANSGNTIYF.

This chain joins TRBV5-4 and TRBJ1-1; tentatively, D is TRBD1 (6 bases). V lost 4 bases and J lost 3, with 19 bases in between. Germline V gene data show CDR1 as SGHNT and CDR2 as YYREEE (reference sequence). The CDR3 consists of 16 residues. The CDR3 sequence is CASSPRAGERDTEAFF. For the CDR3, the DNA is TGTGCCAGCAGCCCCCGGGCAGGGGAACGGGACACTGAAGCTTTCTTT.

The chain employs TRBV11-2 and TRBJ1-1; D possibly corresponds to TRBD1 (5 bases). V gave up 1 base and J gave up 0 bases, with 9 bases separating them. Looked up from germline, CDR1 is SGHAT and CDR2 is FQNNGV. The CDR3 is made up of 15 amino acids. The CDR3 sequence is CASSLGRGVNTEAFF. Written as DNA, the CDR3 is TGTGCCAGCAGCTTAGGCCGGGGGGTGAACACTGAAGCTTTCTTT.

The chain couples TRBV7-9 to TRBJ1-2; no firm D call. V lost 0 bases, J lost 4 bases, and 6 bases lay in between. This CDR3 has 13 amino acids. Germline CDR1 SEHNR, CDR2 FQNEAQ (reference sequence). CDR3 in amino acids: CASSLARSYGYTF. In DNA form, the CDR3 reads TGTGCCAGCAGCTTAGCGCGTAGCTATGGCTACACCTTC.